The T cell receptor beta chain described here comes from a study of technical replicates of blood from a handful of donors. The CDR3 is made up of 16 amino acids. The J segment lost 3 bases and the V segment lost 8 bases, leaving 14 bases of the junction unmatched. CDR1 and CDR2 (germline): SGHAT, FQNNGV. Sequencing was performed with immunoSEQ multiplex PCR; in TCRdb, only in-frame clones are kept and a portion is missing. This sample carries approximately 70,000 clones, about nine tenths of them seen once, and the ten largest clones take 0.37%. The chain couples TRBV11-2 to TRBJ2-5; 8 bases are a match to TRBD2. The sequence was collected from a human donor in good health. Some clones in this sample may be carry-over from other donors' samples. Sequenced: T cells isolated from PBMCs. The CDR3 DNA sequence: TGTGCCAGCTCCGGAGTGCGTAGCGGGGCTAAAGAGACCCAGTACTTC. Translation: CASSGVRSGAKETQYF.